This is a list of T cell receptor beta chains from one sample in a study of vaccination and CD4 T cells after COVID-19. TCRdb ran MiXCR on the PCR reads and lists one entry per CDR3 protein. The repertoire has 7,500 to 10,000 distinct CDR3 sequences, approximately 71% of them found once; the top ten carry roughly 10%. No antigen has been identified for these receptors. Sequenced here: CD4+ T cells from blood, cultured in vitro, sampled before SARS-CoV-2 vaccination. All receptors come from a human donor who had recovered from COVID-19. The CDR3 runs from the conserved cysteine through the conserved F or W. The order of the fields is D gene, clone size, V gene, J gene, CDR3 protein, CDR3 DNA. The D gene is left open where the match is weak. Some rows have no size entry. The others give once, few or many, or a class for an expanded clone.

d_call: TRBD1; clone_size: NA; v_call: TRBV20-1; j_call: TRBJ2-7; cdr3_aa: CSARDHTGTGGYYEQYF; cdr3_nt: TGCAGTGCTAGAGATCATACCGGGACAGGGGGCTACTACGAGCAGTACTTC
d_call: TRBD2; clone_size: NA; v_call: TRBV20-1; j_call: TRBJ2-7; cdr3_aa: CSAEGGLAGGRYEQYF; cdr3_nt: TGCAGTGCCGAAGGCGGACTAGCGGGAGGGCGGTACGAGCAGTACTTC
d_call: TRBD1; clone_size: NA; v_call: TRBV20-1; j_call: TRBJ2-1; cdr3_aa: CRALTGSRGEQFF; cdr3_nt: TGCAGAGCCTTGACAGGGTCTAGGGGTGAGCAGTTCTTC
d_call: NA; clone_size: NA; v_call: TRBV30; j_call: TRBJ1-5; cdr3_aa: CAWRNRVSNQPQHF; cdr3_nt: TGTGCCTGGAGGAACAGGGTTAGCAATCAGCCCCAGCATTTT
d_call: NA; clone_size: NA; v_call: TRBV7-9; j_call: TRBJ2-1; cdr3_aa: CASSLAGLHNEQFF; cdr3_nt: TGTGCCAGCAGCTTAGCTGGACTTCATAATGAGCAGTTCTTC
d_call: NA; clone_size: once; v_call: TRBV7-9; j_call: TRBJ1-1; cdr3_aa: CASSLKPGGAFF; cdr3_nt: TGTGCCAGCAGCTTGAAGCCGGGGGGGGCTTTCTTT
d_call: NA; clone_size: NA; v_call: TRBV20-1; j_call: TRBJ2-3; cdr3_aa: CSAEAGTDEDTQYF; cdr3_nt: TGCAGTGCTGAGGCCGGGACTGATGAAGATACGCAGTATTTT
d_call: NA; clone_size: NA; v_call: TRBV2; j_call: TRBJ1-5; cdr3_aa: CASMEDAAGQPQHF; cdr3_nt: TGTGCCAGCATGGAGGATGCGGCAGGCCAGCCCCAGCATTTT
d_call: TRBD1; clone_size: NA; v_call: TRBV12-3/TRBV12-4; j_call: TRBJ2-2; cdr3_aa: CASSSQGANGELFF; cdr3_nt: TGTGCCAGCAGTTCACAGGGGGCGAACGGGGAGCTGTTTTTT
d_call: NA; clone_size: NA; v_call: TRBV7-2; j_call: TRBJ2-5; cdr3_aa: CASSRTETQYF; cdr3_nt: TGTGCCAGCAGCCGCACGGAGACCCAGTACTTC
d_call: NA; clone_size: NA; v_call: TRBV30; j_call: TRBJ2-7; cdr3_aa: CAWGRGSYEQYF; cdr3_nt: TGTGCCTGGGGAAGGGGTTCTTACGAGCAGTACTTC
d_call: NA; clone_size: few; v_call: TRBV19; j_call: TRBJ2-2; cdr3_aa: CASRKPYPNTGELFF; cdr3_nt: TGTGCCAGTAGGAAACCCTACCCGAACACCGGGGAGCTGTTTTTT
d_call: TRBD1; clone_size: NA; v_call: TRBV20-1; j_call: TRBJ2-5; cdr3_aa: CSARATGEQTQYF; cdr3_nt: TGCAGTGCTAGGGCGACAGGGGAACAGACCCAGTACTTC
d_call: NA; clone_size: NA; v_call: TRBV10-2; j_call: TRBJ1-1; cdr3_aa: CASQDHRAEAFF; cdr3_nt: TGCGCCAGCCAAGATCACAGGGCTGAAGCTTTCTTT
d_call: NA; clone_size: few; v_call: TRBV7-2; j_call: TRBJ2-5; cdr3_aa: CASSSRQRETQYF; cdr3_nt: TGTGCCAGCAGCTCCAGACAGAGAGAGACCCAGTACTTC
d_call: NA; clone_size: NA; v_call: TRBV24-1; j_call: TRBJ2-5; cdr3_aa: CATSDTQGYQETQYF; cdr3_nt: TGTGCCACCAGTGACACACAGGGTTACCAAGAGACCCAGTACTTC
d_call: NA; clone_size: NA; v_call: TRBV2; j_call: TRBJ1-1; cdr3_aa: CASSEVGAFF; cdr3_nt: TGTGCCAGCAGTGAAGTTGGAGCTTTCTTT
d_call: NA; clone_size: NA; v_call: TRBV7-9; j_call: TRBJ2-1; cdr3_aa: CASSLGTPSYNEQFF; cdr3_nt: TGTGCCAGCAGCTTAGGGACACCGTCCTACAATGAGCAGTTCTTC
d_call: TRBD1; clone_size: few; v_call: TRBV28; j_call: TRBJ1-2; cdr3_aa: CASSPGQSYYGYTF; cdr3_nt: TGTGCCAGCAGTCCGGGACAGAGCTACTATGGCTACACCTTC
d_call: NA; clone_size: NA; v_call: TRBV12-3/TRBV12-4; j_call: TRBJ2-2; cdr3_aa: CASSLMGAGELFF; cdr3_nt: TGTGCCAGCAGTTTAATGGGGGCCGGGGAGCTGTTTTTT
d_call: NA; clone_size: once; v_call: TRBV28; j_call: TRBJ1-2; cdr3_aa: CASSPPQGYGYTF; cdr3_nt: TGTGCCAGCAGTCCACCTCAGGGGTATGGCTACACCTTC
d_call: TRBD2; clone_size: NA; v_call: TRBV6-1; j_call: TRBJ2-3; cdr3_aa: CASSELAGGPDTQYF; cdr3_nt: TGTGCCAGCAGTGAACTAGCGGGAGGGCCAGATACGCAGTATTTT
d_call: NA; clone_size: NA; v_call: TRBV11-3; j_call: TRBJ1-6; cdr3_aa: CASSLGGQYNSPLHF; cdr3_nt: TGTGCCAGCAGCTTAGGGGGACAATATAATTCACCCCTCCACTTT